Listed here is a single TCR beta chain. What it binds is unknown. This sample's treatment: roughly 18 received Ad26.COV2.S at low or high dose, single or two shots; about 5 received placebo; per-sample allocation not given. Samples came from day 63 after the first vaccine or placebo injection. Boston provided a donor who was an adult aged 18-55 years. The data originate from a study of Ad26.COV2.S vaccination and SARS-CoV-2 variants. Study at large: The donor participated in the COV1001 trial, in its Ad26.COV2.S arm. Study-wide findings and caveats: Vaccinees reportedly had broad spike-specific CD8+ and CD4+ T cell responses.

Profiled with immunoSEQ multiplex PCR; TCRdb holds only in-frame clones, not every one. The sample contains about 680,000 clones, about 89% of which appear only once. The CDR3 runs 17 residues. After removal of 1 base from V and 4 bases from J, the junction contained 8 bases not matched to a gene. The germline CDR1 and CDR2 sequences are SGHVS and FNYEAQ. J is TRBJ2-3 and V is TRBV7-6; TRBD2 aligns across 10 bases. This TCR was recovered from a person between 18 and 60 years old who received the Ad26.COV2.S COVID-19 vaccine or a placebo. The source material was peripheral blood, sampled in a trial of Ad26.COV2.S vaccine versus placebo. CDR3 in amino acids: CASSLGAGGPGADTQYF. The DNA for the CDR3 is TGTGCCAGCAGCTTAGGAGCGGGAGGGCCCGGGGCAGATACGCAGTATTTT.